This T cell receptor (beta chain) was profiled in a study of PD-L1 blockade in urothelial cancer. About the study: Patients' histories included 0 to 3 prior chemotherapy regimens.

The length of the CDR3 is 14 residues. The germline gives CDR1 MDHEN, CDR2 SYDVKM. The V and J ends lost 3 bases and 5 bases respectively, with 13 bases between them. This clone was seen once. Generated by immunoSEQ multiplex PCR, the TCRdb table keeps only in-frame clones and is missing some. Of about 49,000 clones listed, 79% are singletons. The sample's time point: pretreatment peripheral blood. This TCR derives from an older man with urothelial cancer. The material sequenced was PBMCs, taken around atezolizumab (anti-PD-L1) treatment. J is TRBJ1-1 and V is TRBV28; a possible D gene is TRBD1 (6 bases). The CDR3 sequence: CASSFGGRGTEAFF. The CDR3 nucleotides are TGTGCCAGCAGTTTCGGGGGGCGAGGAACTGAAGCTTTCTTT.